These 26 T cell receptor beta chains came from one sample sequenced in a study of T-cell memory formation after mild COVID-19. Each CDR3 protein gets one entry after TCRdb re-called the 5' RACE reads with MiXCR. The profile shows roughly 450,000 distinct CDR3 sequences, about 20% of them singletons. Specimen: PBMCs or a T cell subset sorted from them (not recorded which). Receptor source: a young man who had mild COVID-19 (a few samples of this study predate the infection). Cell type and time point are not known.

This chain uses TRBV19 with TRBJ1-2; TRBD1 is a possible D gene (6 bases). This CDR3 contains 12 residues. V lost 7 bases and J 8 bases, leaving 14 bases between the germline ends. Germline V gene lookup returns CDR1 LNHDA and CDR2 SQIVND (reference sequence). CDR3 nucleotide sequence: TGTGCCAGTACCCTCGGGGGCGCGGGCTACACCTTC. It encodes CASTLGGAGYTF. The variable domain in full, completed from reference TRBV19 and TRBJ1-2, reads DGGITQSPKYLFRKEGQNVTLSCEQNLNHDAMYWYRQDPGQGLRLIYYSQIVNDFQKGDIAEGYSVSREKKESFPLTVTSAQKNPTAFYLCASTLGGAGYTFGSGTRLTVV.

The V call is TRBV6-5, the J call TRBJ1-6; TRBD1 is a possible D gene (5 bases). Germline CDR1 is MNHEY and CDR2 is SVGAGI. Trimming shortened V by 0 bases and J by 10 bases, and 13 bases separated the two germline ends. The CDR3 runs 15 residues. The CDR3 region has the DNA TGTGCCAGCAGTTACTCAGGAGGTTGGGGCTCACCCCTCCACTTT. Protein sequence: CASSYSGGWGSPLHF.

The V call is TRBV7-2, the J call TRBJ2-5; TRBD1 matches at 9 bases. The CDR3 is made up of 15 amino acids. The trim removed 7 bases at V and 5 bases at J, leaving 11 bases unmatched. Germline-derived CDR1 and CDR2 are SGHTA and FQGNSA. CDR3 bases: TGTGCCAGCACCCTGGACAGGGGCGTGTGGGAGACCCAGTACTTC. As protein: CASTLDRGVWETQYF.

CDR3 sequence reads: CASSFSGTGGSGNTIYF. CDR3 sequence (DNA): TGTGCCAGCAGTTTCTCCGGGACAGGGGGCTCTGGAAACACCATATATTTT. The chain uses TRBV12-3 or TRBV12-4 and TRBJ1-3; 11 bases are shared with TRBD1. The CDR3 extends over 17 amino acids. V was clipped by 3 bases and J by 0 bases; unmatched bases: 4.

This clonotype appeared a few times. The rearrangement links TRBV7-2 to TRBJ1-1; possibly TRBD1 for D (6 bases). Germline V CDR1 and CDR2: SGHTA, FQGNSA. This CDR3 region has 16 residues. V gave up 5 bases and J gave up 4 bases, with 20 bases separating them. The chain's CDR3 is CASSPRGSGYGTEAFF. The CDR3 region has the DNA TGTGCCAGCAGCCCTAGGGGGTCGGGGTACGGCACTGAAGCTTTCTTT.

The chain is built from TRBV11-1 and TRBJ2-5; weak D call: TRBD2 (6 bases). CDR3 length: 15 amino acids. V lost 1 base and J lost 5, with 14 bases in between. The germline gives CDR1 SGHAT, CDR2 FQDESV (reference sequence). The CDR3 DNA follows: TGTGCCAGCAGCTTAGAATCTCGGGGAGGCGAGACCCAGTACTTC. It codes for CASSLESRGGETQYF.

The chain joins TRBV4-3 to TRBJ2-1; 9 bases map to TRBD1. The V segment lost 2 bases and the J segment 10 bases; nucleotides outside the gene matches: 9. The CDR3 totals 15 residues. In germline, CDR1 is LGHNA, CDR2 YSLEER. For the CDR3, the DNA is TGCGCCAGCAGCCAAAATGCACAGGGGGCGGGAGAGCAGTTCTTC. This codes for CASSQNAQGAGEQFF.

There are a few counts of this clonotype. This chain links TRBV27 with TRBJ2-3; possibly TRBD2 for D (6 bases). Looked up from germline, CDR1 is MNHEY and CDR2 is SMNVEV (reference sequence). This CDR3 contains 16 residues. Trimming stripped 1 base from V and 2 bases from J, with 13 bases between. The CDR3 here is CASSLLGLRLTDTQYF. CDR3 DNA: TGTGCCAGCAGTTTATTGGGACTCAGGCTCACAGATACGCAGTATTTT.

As DNA, the CDR3 is TGTGCCACCTCCCCCGCGAATCAGCCCCAGCATTTT. Its translation: CATSPANQPQHF. This rearrangement joins TRBV15 to TRBJ1-5; D ambiguous. Per germline, CDR1 LNHNV and CDR2 YYDKDF (reference sequence). This CDR3 has 12 residues. The V end lost 8 bases, the J end lost 4 bases, and 9 bases lay between the germline ends.

Worth noting for this clonotype: Germline and junction disagree at one end, which may indicate a read error. The genes are TRBV27 and TRBJ1-5; no definite D call. Germline CDR1 MNHEY, CDR2 SMNVEV (reference sequence). The CDR3 runs 14 residues. The CDR3 DNA reads as TGTGCCAGCAGAACGGGCGGATTGAATCAGACCCAGCATTTT. It specifies CASRTGGLNQTQHF.

The chain uses TRBV29-1 and TRBJ2-1; D uncertain. The V gene's germline CDR1 is SQVTM and CDR2 ANQGSEA. Trimming cost V 4 bases and J 6 bases, with 22 bases left between them. The CDR3 extends over 16 amino acids. The CDR3 nucleotides read TGCAGCGTTGGCCCCTTCGACTCGCCAACACCCAATGAGCAGTTCTTC. Translated, it gives CSVGPFDSPTPNEQFF.

J is TRBJ1-2 and V is TRBV18, with D perhaps matching TRBD1 (6 bases). This CDR3 is 15 amino acids long. Deletions cut 3 bases from V and 0 bases from J, with 11 bases between. Per germline, CDR1 KGHSH and CDR2 LQKENI. The CDR3 spells CASSPQGRANYGYTF. The CDR3 region has the DNA TGTGCCAGCTCACCCCAGGGGAGAGCTAACTATGGCTACACCTTC.

This clonotype has more than one count but fewer than ten. This chain connects TRBV7-2 to TRBJ2-1; 12 bases are shared with TRBD2. V lost 1 base and J lost 9; bases outside the gene matches: 7. This CDR3 is 16 amino acids long. In germline, CDR1 is SGHTA, CDR2 FQGNSA. The CDR3 is CASSLGRLAGAVEQFF. As DNA, the CDR3 is TGTGCCAGCAGCTTAGGGAGACTAGCGGGGGCGGTTGAGCAGTTCTTC.

This clonotype came up many times. This chain joins TRBV12-3 or TRBV12-4 and TRBJ2-2; perhaps TRBD1 as D (5 bases). The CDR3 totals 14 residues. V was cut by 8 bases and J by 2 bases, with 12 bases left in between. The CDR3 sequence is CASGRGINTGELFF. In DNA form, the CDR3 reads TGTGCCAGCGGTAGGGGTATTAACACCGGGGAGCTGTTTTTT.

This chain uses TRBV4-2 with TRBJ1-5; D might be TRBD1 (5 bases). CDR3 size: 14 residues. With 4 bases removed from V and 7 bases from J, the gap between germline ends came to 14 bases. Germline CDR1 and CDR2: LGHNA and YNFKEQ. CDR3 residues: CASSRGNGGQPQHF. The DNA of the CDR3 is TGTGCCAGCAGCCGAGGGAATGGGGGACAGCCCCAGCATTTT.

This clonotype was picked up a small number of times. This sequence joins TRBV28 and TRBJ2-1; TRBD1 matches 9 bases. V trimming: 5 bases; J trimming: 7 bases; junction bases outside the gene matches: 9. This CDR3 is built from 15 residues. Germline CDR1 is MDHEN and CDR2 is SYDVKM. CDR3: CASSPASTGGNEQFF. In DNA form, the CDR3 reads TGTGCCAGCAGTCCGGCGTCGACAGGGGGAAATGAGCAGTTCTTC.

The chain recombines TRBV3-1 with TRBJ2-7; D might be TRBD1 (6 bases). V was pared by 0 bases and J by 5 bases, with 14 bases between. The length of the CDR3 is 15 residues. Germline V gene sequence: CDR1 LGHDT, CDR2 YNNKEL (reference sequence). The CDR3 DNA sequence: TGTGCCAGCAGCCAAGATCTAATCAGGGGAAACGAGCAGTACTTC. Protein sequence: CASSQDLIRGNEQYF.

The V and J genes are TRBV6-5 and TRBJ2-3, with 9 bases fitting TRBD2. The CDR3 length is 18 residues. Losses at the gene ends were 2 bases for V and 6 bases for J; bases not matched to a gene: 15. CDR1 is MNHEY and CDR2 is SVGAGI in the germline V gene. DNA for the CDR3: TGTGCCAGCAGTTACCGCCCCTTGGTAGCGGGGGTCGTGGATACGCAGTATTTT. Its translation: CASSYRPLVAGVVDTQYF.

This chain joins TRBV12-3 or TRBV12-4 and TRBJ2-5; TRBD1 aligns across 9 bases. J lost 4 bases, V lost 4 bases, and 7 bases had no gene match. The CDR3 is made up of 15 amino acids. The CDR3 loop is CASSYRTGARETQYF. CDR3 nucleotides: TGTGCCAGCAGTTATCGGACAGGGGCACGAGAGACCCAGTACTTC.

This chain links TRBV11-1 with TRBJ2-1; 11 bases agree with TRBD2. V shed 1 base, J shed 7 bases, and the junction held 6 bases outside the gene matches. CDR3 length equals 16 residues. Germline lookup yields CDR1 SGHAT and CDR2 FQDESV (reference sequence). The CDR3 is CASSLEVSGGANEQFF. DNA of the CDR3: TGTGCCAGCAGCTTAGAGGTTAGCGGGGGGGCAAATGAGCAGTTCTTC.

This rearrangement joins TRBV12-3 or TRBV12-4 to TRBJ2-1; 7 nucleotides agree with TRBD1. The CDR3 is 13 residues long. V lost 4 bases to trimming and J lost 6 bases; unmatched junction nucleotides: 3. The CDR3 DNA reads TGTGCCAGCAGTTGGGGACAGCTCAATGAGCAGTTCTTC. Protein product: CASSWGQLNEQFF.

The CDR3 nucleotides read TGTGCCAGCAGTTTAAGTACTGTGCTAGCCAAAAACATTCAGTACTTC. This codes for CASSLSTVLAKNIQYF. J is TRBJ2-4 and V is TRBV28, with D unresolved. In germline, CDR1 is MDHEN, CDR2 SYDVKM. This CDR3 has 16 residues. The V end lost 2 bases, the J end lost 0 bases, and 11 bases lay between the germline ends.

V gene TRBV7-6 combines with J gene TRBJ1-5; TRBD1 might be the D (5 bases). Germline assignment: CDR1 SGHVS and CDR2 FNYEAQ. Trimming cost V 9 bases and J 6 bases, with 15 bases left between them. The CDR3 loop spans 13 amino acids. The CDR3 DNA is TGTGCCAGTAGCGGAGGGGTTCGTCAGCCCCAGCATTTT. Its translation: CASSGGVRQPQHF.

The J gene is TRBJ1-1, the V gene TRBV9; D is undetermined. CDR1 SGDLS and CDR2 YYNGEE come from the germline V gene. The germline V and J ends were trimmed by 2 bases and 0 bases, with 8 bases remaining between them. This CDR3 contains 14 residues. DNA of the CDR3: TGTGCCAGCAGCGTTAGTGGTTTGAACACTGAAGCTTTCTTT. Translated: CASSVSGLNTEAFF.

The chain carries TRBV7-9 and TRBJ2-7; D perhaps matches TRBD1 (8 bases). Trimming took 5 bases from V and 6 from J, leaving 14 bases between them. The CDR3 length is 13 residues. Germline CDR1 SEHNR, CDR2 FQNEAQ (reference sequence). The CDR3 bases are TGTGCCAGCAGCCTACAGGGGGGGACCGAGCAGTACGTC. It codes for CASSLQGGTEQYV.

The chain couples TRBV6-5 to TRBJ2-7; the match to TRBD1 covers 9 bases. This CDR3 spans 14 amino acids. J gave up 4 bases and V 6 bases, and 7 bases lay outside the gene matches. Germline V gene lookup returns CDR1 MNHEY and CDR2 SVGAGI. CDR3 in DNA: TGTGCCAGCAGAATGGGACAGGGTACTTACGAGCAGTACGTC. This codes for CASRMGQGTYEQYV.